This T cell receptor beta chain came from a study of T cells in Graves' hyperthyroidism and ophthalmopathy. The CDR3 is made up of 14 amino acids. J gave up 0 bases and V 5 bases, and 1 base lay outside the gene matches. Germline V CDR1 and CDR2: LNHNV, YYDKDF (reference sequence). Study-wide findings and caveats: The majority of expanded thyroid clonotypes above 0.001 also appeared in blood.

TCR beta CDR3 region amplification was performed from RNA transcripts. First-round RT-PCR targeting the TCR CDR3 was performed with the HTBI primer set. TCRdb recomputed calls from the multiplex PCR reads with MiXCR, one row per CDR3 protein. Of 600,000 to 850,000 distinct CDR3 sequences listed, under 20% are singletons. This clonotype was detected only a few times. What it binds is not known. The sequence derives from a woman aged 45-60 years with Graves' hyperthyroidism that later progressed to Graves' ophthalmopathy. The chain employs TRBV15 and TRBJ2-1; 7 bases are shared with TRBD1. The sample consisted of blood. The DNA for the CDR3 is TGTGCCACCAGCCGACAGGGCTCCTACAATGAGCAGTTCTTC. This translates into CATSRQGSYNEQFF. The full variable domain, completed using reference TRBV15 and TRBJ2-1, is DAMVIQNPRYQVTQFGKPVTLSCSQTLNHNVMYWYQQKSSQAPKLLFHYYDKDFNNEADTPDNFQSRRPNTSFCFLDIRSPGLGDTAMYLCATSRQGSYNEQFFGPGTRLTVL.